One and the same sample provided the 22 T cell receptor beta chains below, sequenced in a study of blood T cell repertoires in COVID-19. Sequenced by immunoSEQ multiplex PCR; TCRdb stores in-frame clones only, minus some. Here the sample spans about 170,000 clones, approximately 80% being singletons. Specimen: peripheral blood. These receptor sequences come from a woman aged 80 or older with COVID-19, enrolled during active disease.

This chain connects TRBV28 to TRBJ2-5; tentatively, D is TRBD1 (5 bases). Trimming pared 3 bases from V and 3 bases from J, leaving 11 bases between. The CDR3 contains 14 residues. Per germline, CDR1 MDHEN and CDR2 SYDVKM. In DNA form, the CDR3 reads TGTGCCAGCAGTTTTCAGGGAACTAAAGAGACCCAGTACTTC. Its protein product is CASSFQGTKETQYF.

This clone was seen a handful of times. The CDR3 region is CATTPSGSHEQYF. In DNA, the CDR3 is TGTGCCACGACACCTAGCGGGAGCCACGAGCAGTACTTC. The chain recombines TRBV6-5 with TRBJ2-7; 10 nucleotides line up with TRBD2. The germline CDR1 and CDR2 sequences are MNHEY and SVGAGI. This CDR3 has 13 residues. J was trimmed by 5 bases and V by 10 bases; bases with no gene match: 8.

The rearrangement links TRBV14 to TRBJ2-4; D is ambiguous. This CDR3 has 14 residues. Germline CDR1 SGHDN, CDR2 FVKESK. Trimming shortened V by 5 bases and J by 0 bases, and 8 bases separated the two germline ends. The CDR3 loop reads CASSFRVAKNIQYF. The CDR3 DNA follows: TGTGCCAGCAGCTTTCGGGTAGCCAAAAACATTCAGTACTTC.

The V and J genes are TRBV11-2 and TRBJ2-5, with D maybe TRBD2 (5 bases). Between the trimmed V and J ends, which lost 1 base and 5 bases, there was a span of 11 bases. Germline-derived CDR1 and CDR2 are SGHAT and FQNNGV. The CDR3 is made up of 14 amino acids. CDR3 sequence (DNA): TGTGCCAGCAGCTTAGGAGGGCCCAGGGAGACCCAGTACTTC. Translating gives CASSLGGPRETQYF.

The V gene is TRBV3-1 (or the pseudogene TRBV3-2), the J gene TRBJ1-1, with a possible D match to TRBD1 (6 bases). V was trimmed by 5 bases and J by 4 bases, leaving 14 bases between them. The CDR3 runs to 14 residues. Germline V gene sequence: CDR1 LGHDT, CDR2 YNNKEL (reference sequence). The CDR3 loop reads CASSAEGGPTEAFF. The CDR3 nucleotides are TGTGCCAGCAGCGCCGAGGGGGGGCCCACTGAAGCTTTCTTT.

This clone was seen more than once but under ten times. The rearrangement links TRBV5-1 to TRBJ2-1, with a possible D match to TRBD2 (5 bases). V was shortened by 1 base and J by 5 bases, with 10 bases between the two germline ends. CDR3 length: 14 residues. Germline V CDR1 and CDR2: SGHRS, YFSETQ. The DNA of the CDR3 is TGCGCCAGCAGCTTGTCCCCCGGGAACAATGAGCAGTTCTTC. It encodes CASSLSPGNNEQFF.

The chain employs TRBV4-1 and TRBJ2-5; 7 positions match TRBD2. The CDR3 consists of 14 residues. V was clipped by 4 bases and J by 1 base; unmatched bases: 3. Germline CDR1 is MGHRA and CDR2 is YSYEKL. CDR3 region: CASSPPGGQETQYF. The CDR3 nucleotides are TGCGCCAGCAGCCCTCCGGGGGGCCAAGAGACCCAGTACTTC.

V gene TRBV4-1 combines with J gene TRBJ1-4, with a weak D call TRBD1 (5 bases). There are 16 residues in the CDR3. Trimming stripped 0 bases from V and 5 bases from J, with 13 bases between. In germline, CDR1 is MGHRA, CDR2 YSYEKL. The DNA for the CDR3 is TGCGCCAGCAGCCAAGAGGCAGGGTCTTTGAATGAAAAACTGTTTTTT. This gives the protein CASSQEAGSLNEKLFF.

This sequence joins TRBV7-2 and TRBJ1-2; D may be TRBD1 (5 bases). The V gene's germline CDR1 is SGHTA and CDR2 FQGNSA. The CDR3 runs to 13 residues. The ends were cut back, 9 bases at V and 7 bases at J, with 18 bases in the middle. Here the CDR3 DNA reads TGTGCCAGTCAACGGGGGGGTGCGGTTGGCTACACCTTC. Its translation is CASQRGGAVGYTF.

The rearrangement uses TRBV5-1 and TRBJ1-5, with no clear D. The V gene lost 2 bases and the J gene lost 2 bases, with 5 bases spanning the gap. Per the germline V gene, CDR1 is SGHRS and CDR2 is YFSETQ. The CDR3 is made up of 13 amino acids. This CDR3 reads CASSFEGNQPQHF. In nucleotides, the CDR3 is TGCGCCAGCAGCTTTGAGGGCAATCAGCCCCAGCATTTT.

The rearrangement uses TRBV5-5 and TRBJ1-1, with 9 nucleotides matching TRBD1. Looked up from germline, CDR1 is SGHKS and CDR2 is YYEKEE (reference sequence). The CDR3 loop spans 15 amino acids. Unmatched junction bases numbered 4, after V lost 4 bases and J lost 0 bases. CDR3 sequence (DNA): TGTGCCAGCAGCGAAAGGACAGGGGTGAACACTGAAGCTTTCTTT. Residues: CASSERTGVNTEAFF.

The J gene is TRBJ2-2, the V gene TRBV3-1 (or the pseudogene TRBV3-2); TRBD2 matches 8 bases. Germline-derived CDR1 and CDR2 are LGHDT and YNNKEL (reference sequence). V trimming: 4 bases; J trimming: 2 bases; junction bases outside the gene matches: 6. CDR3 size: 16 residues. CDR3 DNA: TGTGCCAGCAGCCTAACCGGGGGGGCCAACACCGGGGAGCTGTTTTTT. Its protein product is CASSLTGGANTGELFF.

The chain couples TRBV19 to TRBJ2-5; D is unclear. The V and J ends lost 6 bases and 5 bases respectively, with 13 bases between them. The CDR3 extends over 13 amino acids. Germline values: CDR1 LNHDA, CDR2 SQIVND (reference sequence). The CDR3 coding sequence is TGTGCCAGTAGCGAAGGAGTACTGGAGACCCAGTACTTC. It translates to CASSEGVLETQYF. Full variable domain (rest looked up from reference TRBV19 and TRBJ2-5): DGGITQSPKYLFRKEGQNVTLSCEQNLNHDAMYWYRQDPGQGLRLIYYSQIVNDFQKGDIAEGYSVSREKKESFPLTVTSAQKNPTAFYLCASSEGVLETQYFGPGTRLLVL.

The V and J genes are TRBV11-3 and TRBJ2-1; 8 bases are shared with TRBD2. Germline trimming cut 8 bases from V and 3 bases from J; bases unmatched to any gene: 6. The CDR3 is 14 residues long. Germline values: CDR1 SGHNT, CDR2 YENEEA. The CDR3 spells CASGPAGDYNEQFF. CDR3 sequence (DNA): TGTGCCAGCGGACCAGCGGGGGACTACAATGAGCAGTTCTTC. Full variable domain (missing parts from reference TRBV11-3 and TRBJ2-1): EAGVVQSPRYKIIEKKQPVAFWCNPISGHNTLYWYLQNLGQGPELLIRYENEEAVDDSQLPKDRFSAERLKGVDSTLKIQPAELGDSAVYLCASGPAGDYNEQFFGPGTRLTVL.

V is TRBV5-1 and J is TRBJ2-2; the D is unclear. Per the germline V gene, CDR1 is SGHRS and CDR2 is YFSETQ. CDR3 length equals 16 residues. Trimming stripped 4 bases from V and 1 base from J, with 14 bases between. The CDR3 DNA reads TGCGCCAGCAGCGAGGTGGTCGGTGGGAACACCGGGGAGCTGTTTTTT. It codes for CASSEVVGGNTGELFF.

This clone was detected only once. V gene TRBV5-6 combines with J gene TRBJ2-2; D remains unclear. This CDR3 has 13 residues. Germline lookup yields CDR1 SGHDT and CDR2 YYEEEE. V lost 3 bases, J lost 0 bases, and 3 bases lay in between. DNA for the CDR3: TGTGCCAGCAGCTCCACGAACACCGGGGAGCTGTTTTTT. Protein: CASSSTNTGELFF. The full variable domain, completed using reference TRBV5-6 and TRBJ2-2, is DAGVTQSPTHLIKTRGQQVTLRCSPKSGHDTVSWYQQALGQGPQFIFQYYEEEERQRGNFPDRFSGHQFPNYSSELNVNALLLGDSALYLCASSSTNTGELFFGEGSRLTVL.

This chain joins TRBV6-1 and TRBJ2-5, with 8 bases lining up with TRBD2. Germline V gene sequence: CDR1 MNHNS, CDR2 SASEGT. CDR3 length equals 19 residues. The trim removed 1 base at V and 4 bases at J, leaving 17 bases unmatched. CDR3 sequence: CASSEGRGYRAGDAETQYF. CDR3 DNA: TGTGCCAGCAGTGAAGGTAGAGGGTATCGAGCGGGGGATGCAGAGACCCAGTACTTC.

J is TRBJ1-2 and V is TRBV7-8, with TRBD1 matching over 7 bases. J lost 9 bases, V lost 5 bases, and 9 bases had no gene match. Per the germline V gene, CDR1 is SGHVS and CDR2 is FQNEAQ. This CDR3 is built from 13 residues. CDR3 protein: CASSMRQGRSYTF. The CDR3 DNA reads TGTGCCAGCAGCATGAGACAGGGAAGGAGCTACACCTTC. The entire variable domain, with the rest obtained from reference TRBV7-8 and TRBJ1-2, is as follows: GAGVSQSPRYKVAKRGQDVALRCDPISGHVSLFWYQQALGQGPEFLTYFQNEAQLDKSGLPSDRFFAERPEGSVSTLKIQRTQQEDSAVYLCASSMRQGRSYTFGSGTRLTVV.

CDR3 coding DNA: TGTGCCAGCAGTCCAGCGGGGGAGCCCTACAATGAGCAGTTCTTC. Protein product: CASSPAGEPYNEQFF. The rearrangement links TRBV6-5 to TRBJ2-1; 8 bases are shared with TRBD2. J lost 2 bases, V lost 5 bases, and 5 bases had no gene match. Per germline, CDR1 MNHEY and CDR2 SVGAGI. The CDR3 consists of 15 residues.

The chain couples TRBV13 to TRBJ2-3; 11 bases map to TRBD2. Trimming took 4 bases from V and 2 from J; bases not matched to a gene: 8. Looked up from germline, CDR1 is PRHDT and CDR2 is FYEKMQ (reference sequence). The CDR3 is 17 amino acids. The DNA of the CDR3 is TGTGCCAGCAGCTCAACTAGCGGGGGCCTTATCACAGATACGCAGTATTTT. It encodes CASSSTSGGLITDTQYF.

This clone has a handful of counts. The same CDR3 can be traced to other DNA sequences in this sample. V usage is TRBV6-2 or TRBV6-3 and J usage is TRBJ1-5; no firm D call. Trimming removed 3 bases from V and 2 bases from J, with 11 bases in between. CDR3 length equals 15 residues. Germline V gene lookup returns CDR1 MNHEY and CDR2 SVGEGT. DNA of the CDR3: TGTGCCAGCAGTTATGGGCGGGTCGGCAATCAGCCCCAGCATTTT. It translates to CASSYGRVGNQPQHF.

This clone was seen a handful of times. The CDR3 is CASSPSGGTSGTDTQYF. Here the CDR3 DNA reads TGTGCCAGCAGCCCGTCCGGAGGGACTAGCGGCACAGATACGCAGTATTTT. The chain links TRBV14 to TRBJ2-3, with 10 positions matching TRBD2. Losses at the gene ends were 4 bases for V and 1 base for J; bases not matched to a gene: 8. Germline assignment: CDR1 SGHDN and CDR2 FVKESK. CDR3 length equals 17 residues.